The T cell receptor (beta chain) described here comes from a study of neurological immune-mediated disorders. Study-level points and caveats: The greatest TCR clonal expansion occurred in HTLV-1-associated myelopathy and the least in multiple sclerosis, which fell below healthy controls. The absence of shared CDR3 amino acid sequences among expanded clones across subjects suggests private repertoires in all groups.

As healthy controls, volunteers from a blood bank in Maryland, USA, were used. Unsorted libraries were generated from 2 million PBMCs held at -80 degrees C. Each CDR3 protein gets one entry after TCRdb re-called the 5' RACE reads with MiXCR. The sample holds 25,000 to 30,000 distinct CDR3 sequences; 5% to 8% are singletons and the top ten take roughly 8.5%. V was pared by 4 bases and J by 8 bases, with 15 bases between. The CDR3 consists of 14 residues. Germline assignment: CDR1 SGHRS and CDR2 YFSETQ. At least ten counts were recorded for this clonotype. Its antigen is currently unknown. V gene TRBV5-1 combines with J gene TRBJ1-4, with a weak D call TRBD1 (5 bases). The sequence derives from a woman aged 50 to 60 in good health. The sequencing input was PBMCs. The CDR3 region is CASSRGVAREKLFF. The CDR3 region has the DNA TGCGCCAGCAGCCGAGGGGTGGCCCGGGAAAAACTGTTTTTT.